The present TCR beta chain was sequenced within a study of blood T cell repertoires in COVID-19. The overall study: Material from acute and convalescent COVID-19 was sourced from the United States, Italy and Spain.

As originally analysed: Amplified reference gene primers provided the basis for estimating nucleated cell counts. TCRdb keeps only in-frame clones here, not all; method: immunoSEQ multiplex PCR. For V, J and clone size, that table is used; D and trimming come from the DNA. The sample holds roughly 250,000 clones; about 83% are singletons and the top ten take more than 1.5%. This TCR derives from a woman between 40 and 50 years old who had recovered from COVID-19. The specimen sequenced was peripheral blood.

The CDR3 DNA is TGTGCCAGCATCAAGAGCGGGCCGCCCTACGAGCAGTACTTC. Protein: CASIKSGPPYEQYF. The V gene is TRBV28, the J gene TRBJ2-7, with D maybe TRBD2 (6 bases). CDR3 length: 14 amino acids. V lost 7 bases, J lost 2 bases, and 15 bases lay in between. Per germline, CDR1 MDHEN and CDR2 SYDVKM.